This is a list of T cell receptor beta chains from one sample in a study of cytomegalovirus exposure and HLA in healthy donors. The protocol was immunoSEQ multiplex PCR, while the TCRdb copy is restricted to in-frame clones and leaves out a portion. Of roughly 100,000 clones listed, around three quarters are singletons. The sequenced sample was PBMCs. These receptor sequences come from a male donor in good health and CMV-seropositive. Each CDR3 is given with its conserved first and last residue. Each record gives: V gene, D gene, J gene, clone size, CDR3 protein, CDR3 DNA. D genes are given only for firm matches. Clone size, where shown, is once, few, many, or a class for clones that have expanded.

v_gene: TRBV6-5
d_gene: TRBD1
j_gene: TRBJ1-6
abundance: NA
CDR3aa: CASSQRQGSPLHF
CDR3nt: TGTGCCAGCAGTCAAAGACAGGGGTCCCCCCTCCACTTT

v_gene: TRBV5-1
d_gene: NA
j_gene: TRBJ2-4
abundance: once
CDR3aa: CASSVGQQGNIQYF
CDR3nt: TGCGCCAGCAGCGTCGGGCAGCAGGGAAACATTCAGTACTTC

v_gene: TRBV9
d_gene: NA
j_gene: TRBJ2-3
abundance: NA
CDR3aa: CASSVDRAEVPDTQYF
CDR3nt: TGTGCCAGCAGCGTAGACAGGGCCGAGGTCCCAGATACGCAGTATTTT

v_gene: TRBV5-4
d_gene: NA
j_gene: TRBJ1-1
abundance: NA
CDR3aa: CASSSPPGRNTEAFF
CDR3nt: TGTGCCAGCAGCTCACCCCCGGGGAGGAACACTGAAGCTTTCTTT

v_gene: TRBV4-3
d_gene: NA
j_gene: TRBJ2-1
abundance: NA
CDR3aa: CASSQDRNNEQFF
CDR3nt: TGCGCCAGCAGCCAAGACAGGAACAATGAGCAGTTCTTC

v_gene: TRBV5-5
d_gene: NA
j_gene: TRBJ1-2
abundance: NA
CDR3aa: CASSGVGTDYGYTF
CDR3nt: TGTGCCAGCAGCGGCGTAGGGACTGACTATGGCTACACCTTC

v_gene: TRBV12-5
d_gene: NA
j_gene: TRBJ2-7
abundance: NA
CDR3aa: CASGLTTGLSYEQYF
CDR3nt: TGTGCTAGTGGTTTGACCACCGGGTTATCCTACGAGCAGTACTTC

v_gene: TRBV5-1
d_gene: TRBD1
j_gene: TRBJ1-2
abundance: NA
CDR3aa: CASSVGQINYGYTF
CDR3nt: TGCGCCAGCAGTGTGGGACAGATCAACTATGGCTACACCTTC

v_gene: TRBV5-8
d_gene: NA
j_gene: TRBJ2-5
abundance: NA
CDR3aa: CASSLPGETQYF
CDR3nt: TGTGCCAGCAGCTTGCCGGGGGAGACCCAGTACTTC

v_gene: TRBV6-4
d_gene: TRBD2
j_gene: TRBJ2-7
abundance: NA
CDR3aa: CANSGGGSYEQYF
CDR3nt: TGTGCCAACTCCGGCGGGGGGAGCTACGAGCAGTACTTC

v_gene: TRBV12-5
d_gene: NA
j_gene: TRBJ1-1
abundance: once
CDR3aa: CASGLVHRGLGAFF
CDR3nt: TGTGCTAGTGGTTTGGTACATCGGGGGTTGGGAGCTTTCTTT

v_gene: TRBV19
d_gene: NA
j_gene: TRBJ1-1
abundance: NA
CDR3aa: CASSQGLPFSF
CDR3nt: TGTGCCAGTAGTCAGGGCCTTCCCTTCTCTTTT

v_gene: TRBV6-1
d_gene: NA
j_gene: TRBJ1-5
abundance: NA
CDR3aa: CASSEGSQPQHF
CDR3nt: TGTGCCAGCAGTGAAGGGAGTCAGCCCCAGCATTTT

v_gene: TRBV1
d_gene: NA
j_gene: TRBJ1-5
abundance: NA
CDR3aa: CTSSQAVGGDQPQHF
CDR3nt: TGCACCAGCAGCCAAGCTGTGGGGGGGGATCAGCCCCAGCATTTT

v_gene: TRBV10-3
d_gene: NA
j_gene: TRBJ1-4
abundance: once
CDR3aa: CAIKGTNNEKLFF
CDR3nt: TGTGCCATCAAAGGGACAAACAATGAAAAACTGTTTTTT

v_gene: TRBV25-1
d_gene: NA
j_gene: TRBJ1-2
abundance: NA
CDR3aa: CASSEWAGYTF
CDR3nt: TGTGCCAGCAGTGAATGGGCAGGCTACACCTTC

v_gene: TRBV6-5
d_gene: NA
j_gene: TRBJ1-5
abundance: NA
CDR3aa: CASSYGGGGNQPQHF
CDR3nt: TGTGCCAGCAGTTATGGAGGTGGAGGCAATCAGCCCCAGCATTTT

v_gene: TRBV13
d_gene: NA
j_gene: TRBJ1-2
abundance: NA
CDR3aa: CASSLNPPTAESRGYTF
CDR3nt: TGTGCCAGCAGCTTAAACCCCCCGACAGCAGAAAGCAGGGGCTACACCTTC

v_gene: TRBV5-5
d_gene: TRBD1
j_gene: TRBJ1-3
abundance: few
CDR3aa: CASSLAGGPGNTIYF
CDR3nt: TGTGCCAGCAGCTTGGCAGGGGGGCCTGGAAACACCATATATTTT

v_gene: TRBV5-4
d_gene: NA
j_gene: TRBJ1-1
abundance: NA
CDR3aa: CASSLDSLLDTEAFF
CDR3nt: TGTGCCAGCAGCTTGGACAGTCTTTTGGACACTGAAGCTTTCTTT

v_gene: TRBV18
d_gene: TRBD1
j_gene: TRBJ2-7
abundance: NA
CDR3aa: CASSPLGTGGPYEQYF
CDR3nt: TGTGCCAGCTCACCGCTCGGGACAGGGGGTCCCTACGAGCAGTACTTC

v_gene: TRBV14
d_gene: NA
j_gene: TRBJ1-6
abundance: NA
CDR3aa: CASSLPTPNNSPLHF
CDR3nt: TGTGCCAGCAGCCTCCCGACACCGAATAATTCACCCCTCCACTTT

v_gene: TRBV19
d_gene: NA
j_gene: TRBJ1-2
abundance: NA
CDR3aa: CASSQTNYGYTF
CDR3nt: TGTGCCAGTAGTCAAACTAACTATGGCTACACCTTC

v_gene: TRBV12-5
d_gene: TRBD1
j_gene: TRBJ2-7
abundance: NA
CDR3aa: CASGLPSTGDEQYF
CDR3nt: TGTGCTAGTGGTTTGCCATCGACAGGGGACGAGCAGTACTTC

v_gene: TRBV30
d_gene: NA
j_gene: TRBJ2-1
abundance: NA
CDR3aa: CAWSVRSGSYNEQFF
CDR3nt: TGTGCCTGGAGTGTACGATCCGGCTCCTACAATGAGCAGTTCTTC

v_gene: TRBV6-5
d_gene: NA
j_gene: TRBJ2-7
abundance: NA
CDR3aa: CASSVPGTSSYEQYF
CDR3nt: TGTGCCAGCAGTGTCCCCGGGACATCCTCCTACGAGCAGTACTTC

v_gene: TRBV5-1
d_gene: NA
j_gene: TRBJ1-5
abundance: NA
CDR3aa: CASSLAPGTLQPQHF
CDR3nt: TGCGCCAGCAGCTTGGCGCCAGGGACACTACAGCCCCAGCATTTT

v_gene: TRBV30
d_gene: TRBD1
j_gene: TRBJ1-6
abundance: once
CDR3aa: CAWGEENRGNSPLHF
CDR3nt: TGTGCCTGGGGTGAAGAGAACAGGGGAAATTCACCCCTCCACTTT

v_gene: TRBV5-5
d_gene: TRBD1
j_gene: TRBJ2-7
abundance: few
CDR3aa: CASSQQGRLSYEQYF
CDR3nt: TGTGCCAGCAGCCAACAGGGGCGCCTGTCCTACGAGCAGTACTTC

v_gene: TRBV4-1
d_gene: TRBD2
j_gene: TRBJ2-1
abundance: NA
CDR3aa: CASSQESRGGHEQFF
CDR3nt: TGCGCCAGCAGCCAAGAAAGTCGGGGGGGCCATGAGCAGTTCTTC

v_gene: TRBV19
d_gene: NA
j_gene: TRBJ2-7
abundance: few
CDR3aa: CASSISQSYEQYF
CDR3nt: TGTGCCAGTAGTATCAGTCAATCCTACGAGCAGTACTTC

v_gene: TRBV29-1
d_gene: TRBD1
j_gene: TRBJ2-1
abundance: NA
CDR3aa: CSVERDRNPYNEQFF
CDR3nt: TGCAGCGTTGAAAGGGACAGGAATCCTTACAATGAGCAGTTCTTC

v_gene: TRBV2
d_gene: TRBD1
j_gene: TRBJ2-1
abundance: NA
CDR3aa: CASSTGEDEQFF
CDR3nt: TGTGCCAGCTCGACAGGGGAGGATGAGCAGTTCTTC

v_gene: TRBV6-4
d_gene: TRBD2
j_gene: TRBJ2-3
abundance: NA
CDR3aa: CASSPYPGLGSTDTQYF
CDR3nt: TGTGCCAGCAGTCCATATCCGGGACTAGGGAGCACAGATACGCAGTATTTT

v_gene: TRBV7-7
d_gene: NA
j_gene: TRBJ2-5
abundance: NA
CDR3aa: CASSLNGAGETQYF
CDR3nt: TGTGCTAGCAGCTTAAACGGGGCGGGGGAGACCCAGTACTTC

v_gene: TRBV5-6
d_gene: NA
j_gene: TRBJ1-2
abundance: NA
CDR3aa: CASSFGSSQQGYTF
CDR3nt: TGTGCCAGCAGCTTCGGGTCCTCTCAGCAGGGCTACACCTTC

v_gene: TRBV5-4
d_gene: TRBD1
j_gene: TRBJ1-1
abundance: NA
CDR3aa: CASSPGTGGTEAFF
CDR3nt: TGTGCCAGCAGTCCCGGGACAGGGGGCACTGAAGCTTTCTTT

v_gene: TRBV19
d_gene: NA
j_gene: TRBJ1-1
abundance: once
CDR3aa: CASSQRYTEAFF
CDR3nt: TGTGCCAGTAGTCAGCGATACACTGAAGCTTTCTTT

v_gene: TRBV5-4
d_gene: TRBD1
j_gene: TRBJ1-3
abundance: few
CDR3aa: CASSLQGSGNTIYF
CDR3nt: TGTGCCAGCAGCTTACAGGGGTCTGGAAACACCATATATTTT

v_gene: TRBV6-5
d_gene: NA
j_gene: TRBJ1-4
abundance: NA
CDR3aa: CASKINRRGGEKLFF
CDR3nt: TGTGCCAGCAAAATCAATAGGAGGGGCGGCGAAAAACTGTTTTTT

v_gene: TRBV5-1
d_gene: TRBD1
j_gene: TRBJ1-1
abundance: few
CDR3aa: CASSLEEGARTEAFF
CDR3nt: TGCGCCAGCAGCTTGGAAGAGGGGGCGAGAACTGAAGCTTTCTTT

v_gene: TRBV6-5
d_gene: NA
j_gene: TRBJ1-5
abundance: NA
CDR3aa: CASSYSSSDQPQHF
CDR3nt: TGTGCCAGCAGTTACTCAAGTTCGGATCAGCCCCAGCATTTT